This TCR beta chain was found in a study of cytomegalovirus exposure and HLA in healthy donors. Primers included in the PCR were 60 Vbeta and 13 Jbeta primers. Only in-frame clones appear in the TCRdb table, and some are missing; sequencing was by immunoSEQ multiplex PCR. The sample carries under 90,000 clones, around 80% recorded once. Germline V gives CDR1 LNHDA, CDR2 SQIVND (reference sequence). This CDR3 region has 14 residues. V lost 8 bases to trimming and J lost 6 bases; unmatched junction nucleotides: 11. The TCR sequence derives from a man aged 50 to 60 in good health and CMV-seropositive. The rearrangement joins TRBV19 to TRBJ2-7; 9 bases match TRBD1. The sequenced sample was PBMCs. CDR3 nucleotides: TGTGCCAGTGCTCCGACAGGGGGGTCAGGCGAGCAGTACTTC. Residues: CASAPTGGSGEQYF.